Presented here are 22 T cell receptor beta chains from one specimen sequenced in a study of T cell changes during pregnancy in multiple sclerosis. Only in-frame clones appear in the TCRdb table, and some are missing; sequencing was by immunoSEQ multiplex PCR. The table lists some 23,000 clones, 86% of them singletons. This specimen consisted of CD4+ T cells from peripheral blood mononuclear cells, obtained in the first trimester of pregnancy. The receptors come from a female donor in good health, enrolled as a control in a pregnancy study.

This chain uses TRBV9 with TRBJ2-7; tentative D call: TRBD2 (6 bases). This CDR3 comprises 15 residues. The V and J ends lost 4 bases and 3 bases respectively, with 17 bases between them. Germline CDR1 SGDLS, CDR2 YYNGEE. CDR3 nucleotides: TGTGCCAGCAGCTCCGGGACTCTGGGGCGCTACGAGCAGTACTTC. This translates into CASSSGTLGRYEQYF.

J is TRBJ1-3 and V is TRBV5-1; D remains unclear. Trimming took off 0 bases at V and 1 base at J, with 11 bases between the two ends. Looked up from germline, CDR1 is SGHRS and CDR2 is YFSETQ. The CDR3 is made up of 16 amino acids. The CDR3 nucleotides are TGCGCCAGCAGCTTGGAGGTGTCGGGGTCTGGAAACACCATATATTTT. Its protein is CASSLEVSGSGNTIYF.

This chain joins TRBV5-1 and TRBJ1-5; D gene unclear. This CDR3 spans 14 amino acids. V gave up 4 bases and J gave up 2 bases, with 10 bases separating them. Looked up from germline, CDR1 is SGHRS and CDR2 is YFSETQ. DNA of the CDR3: TGCGCCAGCAGCCTGGCCGGGGGCAATCAGCCCCAGCATTTT. This translates into CASSLAGGNQPQHF.

The J gene is TRBJ2-3, the V gene TRBV7-9; 12 bases match TRBD2. The CDR3 is 16 residues long. V lost 6 bases to trimming and J lost 4 bases; unmatched junction nucleotides: 8. Germline values: CDR1 SEHNR, CDR2 FQNEAQ (reference sequence). CDR3 coding DNA: TGTGCCAGCAGTGTGACTAGCGGGAGTATATCAGATACGCAGTATTTT. The encoded protein is CASSVTSGSISDTQYF.

This chain uses TRBV28 with TRBJ2-4; D is perhaps TRBD2 (5 bases). CDR1 and CDR2 from the germline V gene are MDHEN and SYDVKM. Deletions cut 3 bases from V and 1 base from J, with 16 bases between. CDR3 size: 17 residues. The CDR3 loop reads CASSFSRIGGAKNIQYF. As DNA, the CDR3 is TGTGCCAGCAGTTTTTCTCGGATAGGCGGGGCCAAAAACATTCAGTACTTC.

The rearrangement links TRBV10-3 to TRBJ2-4, with D possibly TRBD2 on 5 matching bases. CDR1 and CDR2 (germline): ENHRY, SYGVKD. The CDR3 length is 14 residues. V was trimmed by 3 bases and J by 3 bases, leaving 9 bases between them. CDR3 region: CAISDETIKNIQYF. For the CDR3, the DNA is TGTGCCATCAGTGATGAGACTATCAAAAACATTCAGTACTTC.

V gene TRBV11-2 combines with J gene TRBJ2-1; D possibly corresponds to TRBD2 (5 bases). Trimming took 2 bases from V and 11 from J, leaving 13 bases between them. The germline CDR1 and CDR2 sequences are SGHAT and FQNNGV. This CDR3 spans 13 amino acids. CDR3 amino acids: CASSLSYGDKQFF. The CDR3 nucleotides are TGTGCCAGCAGCTTATCTTACGGGGATAAGCAGTTCTTC.

The V gene is TRBV5-4, the J gene TRBJ1-2, with D uncertain. This CDR3 comprises 14 residues. The V end was cut by 0 bases, the J end by 3 bases, with 9 bases between. Germline V gives CDR1 SGHNT, CDR2 YYREEE (reference sequence). The CDR3 sequence is CASSLEISDYGYTF. In nucleotides, the CDR3 is TGTGCCAGCAGCTTGGAGATCTCGGACTATGGCTACACCTTC.

This chain connects TRBV19 to TRBJ2-3, with TRBD2 as a possible D gene (6 bases). The CDR3 spans 14 residues. V lost 3 bases and J 6 bases, leaving 13 bases between the germline ends. Per germline, CDR1 LNHDA and CDR2 SQIVND (reference sequence). The CDR3 sequence is CASSIDSGWDTQYF. The CDR3 nucleotides are TGTGCCAGTAGTATTGATAGCGGATGGGATACGCAGTATTTT.

This clone was observed a handful of times. This chain uses TRBV6-6 with TRBJ1-6; 8 bases are a match to TRBD1. V dropped 5 bases and J dropped 8; count of bases not matched to a gene: 5. The germline V gene encodes CDR1 MNHNY and CDR2 SVGAGI (reference sequence). This CDR3 comprises 14 residues. CDR3 DNA sequence: TGTGCCAGCAGTCGGGACAGGAATTATTCACCCCTCCACTTT. Encoded protein: CASSRDRNYSPLHF.

The rearrangement links TRBV5-7 to TRBJ1-5; TRBD1 is a possible D gene (6 bases). TRBV5-7 is labeled an ORF, and its function is uncertain. The ends were cut back, 4 bases at V and 0 bases at J, with 17 bases in the middle. This CDR3 comprises 17 residues. Here the CDR3 reads CASSPSQGRLSNQPQHF. CDR3 DNA sequence: TGTGCCAGCAGCCCGTCACAGGGACGGCTTAGCAATCAGCCCCAGCATTTT.

The rearrangement uses TRBV29-1 and TRBJ1-3; 9 nucleotides agree with TRBD1. The V gene's germline CDR1 is SQVTM and CDR2 ANQGSEA. Germline trimming cut 7 bases from V and 7 bases from J; bases unmatched to any gene: 5. CDR3 length: 12 residues. The CDR3 nucleotides read TGCAGCGCCACGACAGGGGGGAACACCATATATTTT. Its protein product is CSATTGGNTIYF.

The gene calls are TRBV6-4 and TRBJ2-5, with 12 bases that match TRBD2. The CDR3 is 19 amino acids. Germline CDR1 MRHNA, CDR2 SNTAGT. The V and J ends lost 2 bases and 2 bases, in that order; junction bases with no gene match: 12. In DNA form, the CDR3 reads TGTGCCAGCAGTGACCCGGATAATGGGACTAGCGGGTGTCAAGAGACCCAGTACTTC. Its translation is CASSDPDNGTSGCQETQYF.

The V call is TRBV6-5, the J call TRBJ2-3, with TRBD2 matching over 10 bases. Germline V gives CDR1 MNHEY, CDR2 SVGAGI. Germline trimming cut 4 bases from V and 5 bases from J; bases unmatched to any gene: 9. CDR3 size: 16 residues. CDR3 nucleotide sequence: TGTGCCAGCAGTTCAAAGCGGGGGGGCCGGGGAGATACGCAGTATTTT. Its protein product is CASSSKRGGRGDTQYF.

This clone was recorded a few times. The rearrangement uses TRBV9 and TRBJ2-2; 7 nucleotides agree with TRBD1. The CDR3 spans 13 residues. Losses at the gene ends were 8 bases for V and 4 bases for J; bases not matched to a gene: 5. CDR1 and CDR2 (germline): SGDLS, YYNGEE. The CDR3 sequence is CASSGQITGELFF. The DNA for the CDR3 is TGTGCCAGTTCGGGACAGATCACCGGGGAGCTGTTTTTT.

The chain has TRBV27 and TRBJ1-5; D gene ambiguous. This CDR3 spans 14 amino acids. The V and J ends lost 0 bases and 2 bases respectively, with 5 bases between them. Looked up from germline, CDR1 is MNHEY and CDR2 is SMNVEV (reference sequence). CDR3 DNA sequence: TGTGCCAGCAGTTTATCCGGGGGCAATCAGCCCCAGCATTTT. Translation: CASSLSGGNQPQHF.

The chain employs TRBV19 and TRBJ1-5; tentatively, D is TRBD1 (6 bases). There are 18 residues in the CDR3. Germline V gene data show CDR1 as LNHDA and CDR2 as SQIVND (reference sequence). V lost 3 bases to trimming and J lost 4 bases, with 22 bases between them. CDR3 residues: CASSIKAQGWGMNQPQHF. Here the CDR3 DNA reads TGTGCCAGTAGTATCAAGGCCCAGGGGTGGGGGATGAATCAGCCCCAGCATTTT.

The genes are TRBV7-7 and TRBJ2-3; TRBD2 is a possible D gene (5 bases). The CDR3 loop spans 15 amino acids. Germline CDR1 is SSHAT and CDR2 is FNYEAQ (reference sequence). V shed 3 bases and J shed 2 bases, with 12 bases lying between them. Here the CDR3 reads CASSLSGTATDTQYF. CDR3 coding DNA: TGTGCCAGCAGCTTGAGCGGAACCGCCACAGATACGCAGTATTTT. Full variable domain (missing parts from reference TRBV7-7 and TRBJ2-3): GAGVSQSPRYKVTKRGQDVTLRCDPISSHATLYWYQQALGQGPEFLTYFNYEAQPDKSGLPSDRFSAERPEGSISTLTIQRTEQRDSAMYRCASSLSGTATDTQYFGPGTRLTVL.

This chain joins TRBV4-2 and TRBJ2-7, with 7 bases fitting TRBD2. This CDR3 region has 15 residues. CDR1 LGHNA and CDR2 YNFKEQ come from the germline V gene. Losses at the gene ends were 2 bases for V and 0 bases for J; bases not matched to a gene: 4. CDR3 sequence: CASSQPSGSSYEQYF. The CDR3 DNA is TGTGCCAGCAGCCAACCTAGCGGTAGCTCCTACGAGCAGTACTTC.

The chain carries TRBV30 and TRBJ2-6, with D hard to call. The CDR3 consists of 14 residues. Trimming removed 1 base from V and 0 bases from J, with 4 bases in between. Germline V gene sequence: CDR1 GTSNPN, CDR2 SVGIG (reference sequence). The CDR3, as DNA: TGTGCCTGGAGTGACAGCTCTGGGGCCAACGTCCTGACTTTC. Translation gives CAWSDSSGANVLTF.

This chain connects TRBV6-1 to TRBJ1-1; D call uncertain. V was clipped by 5 bases and J by 6 bases, with 16 bases between them. CDR1 and CDR2 (germline): MNHNS, SASEGT. This CDR3 spans 14 amino acids. CDR3 sequence reads: CASSPPQVTAEAFF. The CDR3 DNA reads as TGTGCCAGCAGTCCTCCCCAGGTTACGGCTGAAGCTTTCTTT.

This chain uses TRBV29-1 with TRBJ2-7; no firm D call. This CDR3 contains 14 residues. Trimming stripped 3 bases from V and 2 bases from J, with 14 bases between. The germline CDR1 and CDR2 sequences are SQVTM and ANQGSEA. CDR3 amino acids: CSVEADSETYEQYF. DNA for the CDR3: TGCAGCGTTGAGGCGGATAGTGAGACCTACGAGCAGTACTTC.